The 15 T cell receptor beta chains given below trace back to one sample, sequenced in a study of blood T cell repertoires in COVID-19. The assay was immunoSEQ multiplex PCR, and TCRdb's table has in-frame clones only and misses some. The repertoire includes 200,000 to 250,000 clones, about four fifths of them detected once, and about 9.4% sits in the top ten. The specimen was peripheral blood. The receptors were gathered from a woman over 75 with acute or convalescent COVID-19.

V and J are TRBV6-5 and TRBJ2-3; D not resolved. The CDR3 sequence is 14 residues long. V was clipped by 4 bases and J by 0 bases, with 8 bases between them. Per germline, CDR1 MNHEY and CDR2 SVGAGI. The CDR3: CASSLHSSTDTQYF. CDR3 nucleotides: TGTGCCAGCAGTTTGCACAGTAGCACAGATACGCAGTATTTT.

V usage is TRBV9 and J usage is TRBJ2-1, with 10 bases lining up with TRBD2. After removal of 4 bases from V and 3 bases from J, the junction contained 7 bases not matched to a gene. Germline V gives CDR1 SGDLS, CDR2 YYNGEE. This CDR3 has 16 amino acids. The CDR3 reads CASSPNLAGGYNEQFF. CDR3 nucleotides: TGTGCCAGCAGCCCAAACTTAGCGGGAGGCTACAATGAGCAGTTCTTC. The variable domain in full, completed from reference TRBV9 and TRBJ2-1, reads DSGVTQTPKHLITATGQRVTLRCSPRSGDLSVYWYQQSLDQGLQFLIQYYNGEERAKGNILERFSAQQFPDLHSELNLSSLELGDSALYFCASSPNLAGGYNEQFFGPGTRLTVL.

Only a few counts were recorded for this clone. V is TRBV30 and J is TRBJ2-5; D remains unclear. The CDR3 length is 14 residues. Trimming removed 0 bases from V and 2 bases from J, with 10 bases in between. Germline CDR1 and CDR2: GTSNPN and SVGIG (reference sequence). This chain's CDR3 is CAWSVPVAQETQYF. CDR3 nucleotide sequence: TGTGCCTGGAGTGTACCGGTTGCTCAAGAGACCCAGTACTTC. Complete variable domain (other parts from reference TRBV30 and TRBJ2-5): SQTIHQWPATLVQPVGSPLSLECTVEGTSNPNLYWYRQAAGRGLQLLFYSVGIGQISSEVPQNLSASRPQDRQFILSSKKLLLSDSGFYLCAWSVPVAQETQYFGPGTRLLVL.

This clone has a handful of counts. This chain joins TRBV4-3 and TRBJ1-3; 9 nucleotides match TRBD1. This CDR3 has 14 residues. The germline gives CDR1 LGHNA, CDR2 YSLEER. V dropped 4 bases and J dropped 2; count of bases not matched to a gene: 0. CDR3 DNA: TGCGCCAGCAGCCGGGACAGGGCTGGAAACACCATATATTTT. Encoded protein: CASSRDRAGNTIYF.

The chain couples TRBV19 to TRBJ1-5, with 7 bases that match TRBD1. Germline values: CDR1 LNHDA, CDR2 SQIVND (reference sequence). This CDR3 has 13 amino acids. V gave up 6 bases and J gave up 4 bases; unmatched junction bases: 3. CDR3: CASSSQGNQPQHF. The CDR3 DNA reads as TGTGCCAGTAGCTCACAGGGGAATCAGCCCCAGCATTTT.

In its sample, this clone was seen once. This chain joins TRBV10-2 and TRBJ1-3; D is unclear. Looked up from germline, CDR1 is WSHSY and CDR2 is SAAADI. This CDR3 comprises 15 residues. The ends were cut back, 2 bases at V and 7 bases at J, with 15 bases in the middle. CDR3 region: CASSEASPRWNTIYF. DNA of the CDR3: TGCGCCAGCAGTGAGGCTTCCCCTCGGTGGAACACCATATATTTT.

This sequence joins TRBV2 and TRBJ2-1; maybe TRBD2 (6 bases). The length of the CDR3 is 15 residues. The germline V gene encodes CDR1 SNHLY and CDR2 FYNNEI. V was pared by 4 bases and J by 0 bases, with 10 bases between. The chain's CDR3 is CASSGVGGSYNEQFF. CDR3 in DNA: TGTGCCAGCAGTGGGGTGGGGGGCTCCTACAATGAGCAGTTCTTC. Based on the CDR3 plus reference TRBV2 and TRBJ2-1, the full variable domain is EPEVTQTPSHQVTQMGQEVILRCVPISNHLYFYWYRQILGQKVEFLVSFYNNEISEKSEIFDDQFSVERPDGSNFTLKIRSTKLEDSAMYFCASSGVGGSYNEQFFGPGTRLTVL.

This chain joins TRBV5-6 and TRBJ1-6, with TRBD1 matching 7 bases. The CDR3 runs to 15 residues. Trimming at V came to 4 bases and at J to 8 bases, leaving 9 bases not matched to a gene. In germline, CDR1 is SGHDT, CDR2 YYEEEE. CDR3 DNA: TGTGCCAGCAGCGGAAACAGGGGCGGTGATTCACCCCTCCACTTT. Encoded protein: CASSGNRGGDSPLHF.

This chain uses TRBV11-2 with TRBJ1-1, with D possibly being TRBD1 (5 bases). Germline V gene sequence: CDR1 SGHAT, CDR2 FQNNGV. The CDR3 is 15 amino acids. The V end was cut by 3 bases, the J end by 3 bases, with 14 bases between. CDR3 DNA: TGTGCCAGCAGCTTCGGGACTTGGGGCTACACTGAAGCTTTCTTT. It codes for CASSFGTWGYTEAFF.

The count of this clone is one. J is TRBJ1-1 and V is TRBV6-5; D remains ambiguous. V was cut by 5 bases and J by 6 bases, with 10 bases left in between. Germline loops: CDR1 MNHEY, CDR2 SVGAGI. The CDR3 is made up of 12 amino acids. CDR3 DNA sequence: TGTGCCAGCAGTCCCCGGCGGGCTGAAGCTTTCTTT. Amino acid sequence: CASSPRRAEAFF.

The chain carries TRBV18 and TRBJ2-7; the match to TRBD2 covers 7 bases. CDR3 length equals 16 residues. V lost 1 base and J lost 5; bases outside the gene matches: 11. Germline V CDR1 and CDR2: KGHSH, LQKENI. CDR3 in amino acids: CASSPREGGINNEQYF. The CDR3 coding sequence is TGTGCCAGCTCACCACGCGAGGGAGGGATAAACAACGAGCAGTACTTC.

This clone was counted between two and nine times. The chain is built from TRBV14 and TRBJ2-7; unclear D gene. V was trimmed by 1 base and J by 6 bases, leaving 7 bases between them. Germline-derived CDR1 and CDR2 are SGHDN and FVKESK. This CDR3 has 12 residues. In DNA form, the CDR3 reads TGTGCCAGCAGCCAAGTCATGAGCGAGCAGTACTTC. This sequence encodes CASSQVMSEQYF. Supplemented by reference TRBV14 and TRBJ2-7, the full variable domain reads EAGVTQFPSHSVIEKGQTVTLRCDPISGHDNLYWYRRVMGKEIKFLLHFVKESKQDESGMPNNRFLAERTGGTYSTLKVQPAELEDSGVYFCASSQVMSEQYFGPGTRLTVT.

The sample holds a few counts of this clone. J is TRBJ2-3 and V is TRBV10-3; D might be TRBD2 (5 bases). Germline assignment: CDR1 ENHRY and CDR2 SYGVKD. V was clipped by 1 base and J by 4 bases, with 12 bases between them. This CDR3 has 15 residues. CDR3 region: CAISELGSDADTQYF. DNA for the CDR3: TGTGCCATCAGTGAGTTGGGTAGCGACGCAGATACGCAGTATTTT.

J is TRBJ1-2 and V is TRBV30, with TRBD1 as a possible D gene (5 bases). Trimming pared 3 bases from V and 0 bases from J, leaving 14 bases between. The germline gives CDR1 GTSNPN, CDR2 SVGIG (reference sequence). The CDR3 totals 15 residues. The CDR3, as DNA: TGTGCCTGGAGCGACAGTCGCTTGGCTAACTATGGCTACACCTTC. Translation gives CAWSDSRLANYGYTF.

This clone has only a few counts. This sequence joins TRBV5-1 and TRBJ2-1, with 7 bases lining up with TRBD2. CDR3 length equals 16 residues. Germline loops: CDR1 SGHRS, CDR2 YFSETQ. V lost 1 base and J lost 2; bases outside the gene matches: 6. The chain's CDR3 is CASSLRSGLAYNEQFF. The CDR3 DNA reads TGCGCCAGCAGCTTGCGAAGCGGACTAGCCTACAATGAGCAGTTCTTC.